This T cell receptor beta chain was sequenced during a study of T cells in Graves' hyperthyroidism and ophthalmopathy. Overall study findings and caveats: Blood also contained most expanded thyroid clonotypes above 0.001. The model made its ophthalmopathy prediction, and onset followed a median approximately six months later.

This clonotype was seen many times. Antigen unknown. It was at first hyperthyroidism diagnosis, before any ophthalmopathy symptoms, that the blood sample was taken. Fresh 10 ml peripheral blood yielded PBMCs. Template material for amplifying TCR beta CDR3 regions consisted of RNA transcripts. With the HTBI primer set, the TCR CDR3 went through a first round of RT-PCR. TCRdb reprocessed the multiplex PCR reads via MiXCR and lists one record per CDR3 protein. The sample lists hundreds of thousands of distinct CDR3 sequences; over 11% were seen once. The clonotype comes from a woman in her twenties or thirties with Graves' hyperthyroidism that later progressed to Graves' ophthalmopathy. The specimen was blood.

The CDR3 DNA reads TGTGCCAGCAGCCTCGGACAGGTCGGGGCGTGGGGGACCCAGTACTTC. This codes for CASSLGQVGAWGTQYF. The rearrangement uses TRBV7-2 and TRBJ2-5, with 7 nucleotides matching TRBD1. The CDR3 runs 16 residues. Germline V gives CDR1 SGHTA, CDR2 FQGNSA. Trimming at V came to 5 bases and at J to 7 bases, leaving 16 bases not matched to a gene.